This T cell receptor beta chain was sequenced for a study of blood T cell repertoires in COVID-19. Clones were read by immunoSEQ multiplex PCR, and TCRdb kept only the in-frame ones, dropping some. The profile shows hundreds of thousands of clones, about 87% of them singletons. This CDR3 has 16 amino acids. The V gene's germline CDR1 is SGHDN and CDR2 FVKESK. The V end lost 2 bases, the J end lost 4 bases, and 14 bases lay between the germline ends. This TCR came from a man aged 45-60 years who had been exposed to COVID-19. The rearrangement uses TRBV14 and TRBJ2-2, with D possibly TRBD1 on 6 matching bases. What was sequenced was PBMCs or T cells enriched from blood (not recorded which). CDR3 coding DNA: TGTGCCAGCAGCCAATCACAGGGTTTCTTCACCGGGGAGCTGTTTTTT. Protein sequence: CASSQSQGFFTGELFF. Using reference TRBV14 and TRBJ2-2 for the parts outside the CDR3, the full variable domain is EAGVTQFPSHSVIEKGQTVTLRCDPISGHDNLYWYRRVMGKEIKFLLHFVKESKQDESGMPNNRFLAERTGGTYSTLKVQPAELEDSGVYFCASSQSQGFFTGELFFGEGSRLTVL.